This TCR beta chain was recorded in a study of blood T cells in healthy people across ages. There were healthy Caucasian individuals from Russia, aged roughly 6 to 100, serving as donors. Trimming left V 0 bases short and J 9 bases short, with 9 bases between. Germline CDR1 LNHNV, CDR2 YYDKDF (reference sequence). This CDR3 region has 13 residues. Combining a sample-barcoded 5' primer with a J-beta primer mix, a second PCR ran for roughly 7 to 12 cycles. TCRdb re-called the 5' RACE reads through MiXCR, storing one row per CDR3 protein. The repertoire consists of some 1.4 million distinct CDR3 sequences, with 35% to 45% occurring once and the leading ten covering approximately 7.9%.

The sample was blood. The sequence was obtained from a woman between 18 and 29 years old in good health. V is TRBV15 and J is TRBJ2-1; D not resolved. The CDR3 DNA reads as TGTGCCACCAGCAGAGATTTGGCTGGTGAGCAGTTCTTC. It yields the protein CATSRDLAGEQFF.